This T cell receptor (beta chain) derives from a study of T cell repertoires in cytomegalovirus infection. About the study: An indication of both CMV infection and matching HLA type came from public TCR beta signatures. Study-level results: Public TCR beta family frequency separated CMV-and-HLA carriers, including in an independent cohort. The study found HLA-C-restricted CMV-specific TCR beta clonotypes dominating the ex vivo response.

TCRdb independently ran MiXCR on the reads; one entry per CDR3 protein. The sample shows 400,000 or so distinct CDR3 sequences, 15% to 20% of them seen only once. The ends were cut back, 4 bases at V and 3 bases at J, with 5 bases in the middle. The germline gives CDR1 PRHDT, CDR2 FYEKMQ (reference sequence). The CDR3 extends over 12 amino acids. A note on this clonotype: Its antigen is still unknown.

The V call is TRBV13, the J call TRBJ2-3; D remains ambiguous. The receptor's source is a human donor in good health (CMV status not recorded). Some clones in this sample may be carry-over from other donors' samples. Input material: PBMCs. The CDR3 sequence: CASSYQTDTQYF. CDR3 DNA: TGTGCCAGCAGCTATCAGACAGATACGCAGTATTTT.